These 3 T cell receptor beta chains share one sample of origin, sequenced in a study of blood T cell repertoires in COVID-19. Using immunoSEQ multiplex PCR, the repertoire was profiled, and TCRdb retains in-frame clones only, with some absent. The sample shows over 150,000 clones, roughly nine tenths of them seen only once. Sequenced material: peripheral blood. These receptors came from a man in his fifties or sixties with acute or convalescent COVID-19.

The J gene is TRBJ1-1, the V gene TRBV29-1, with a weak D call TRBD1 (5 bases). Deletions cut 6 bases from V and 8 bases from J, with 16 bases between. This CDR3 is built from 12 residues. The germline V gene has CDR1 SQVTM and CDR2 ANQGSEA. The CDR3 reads CSVESGSEEAFF. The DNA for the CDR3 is TGCAGCGTCGAATCAGGGTCAGAAGAAGCTTTCTTT.

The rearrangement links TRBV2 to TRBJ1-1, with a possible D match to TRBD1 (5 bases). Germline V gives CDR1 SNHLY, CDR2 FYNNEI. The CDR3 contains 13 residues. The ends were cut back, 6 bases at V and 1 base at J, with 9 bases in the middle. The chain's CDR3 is CASRTQENTEAFF. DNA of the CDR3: TGTGCCAGCAGAACACAGGAGAACACTGAAGCTTTCTTT.

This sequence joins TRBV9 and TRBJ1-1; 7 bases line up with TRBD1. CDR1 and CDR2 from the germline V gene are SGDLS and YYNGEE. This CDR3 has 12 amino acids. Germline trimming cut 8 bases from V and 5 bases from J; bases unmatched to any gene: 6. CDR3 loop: CASNRGGTEAFF. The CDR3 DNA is TGTGCCAGTAACAGGGGTGGAACTGAAGCTTTCTTT.